This T cell receptor beta chain was identified during a study of early T cells in non-severe SARS-CoV-2 infection. Overall study: Sequencing of unsorted whole blood was done on bulk RNA, leaving chains unpaired. Study findings and constraints: Matching against VDJdb likely underestimated virus-specific expansions, favoring anti-spike CD8.

Unique molecular identifier tags were affixed to discrete cDNA molecules. TCRdb reprocessed the 5' RACE reads via MiXCR and lists one record per CDR3 protein. The sample records just under 90,000 distinct CDR3 sequences, approximately 15% being singletons. The table lists this clonotype with a few counts. Its antigen is as yet unknown. Input material: whole blood. This sequence originates from an adult who was a healthcare worker with PCR-confirmed SARS-CoV-2 infection or an uninfected control (not recorded which).

The CDR3 protein is CASRTSGSLSETQYF. CDR3 sequence (DNA): TGTGCCAGCAGGACTAGCGGGAGTTTATCGGAGACCCAGTACTTC. The chain carries TRBV12-3 or TRBV12-4 and TRBJ2-5, with 12 bases fitting TRBD2. The CDR3 runs to 15 residues. V shed 6 bases and J 5 bases; nucleotides not matched to a gene: 7.